The T cell receptor (beta chain) under discussion was sequenced for a study of preoperative IRX-2 immunotherapy in early breast cancer. Repertoires were generated with immunoSEQ multiplex PCR, while TCRdb's copy carries only in-frame clones and drops some. The sample lists 30,000 to 45,000 clones, roughly four fifths occurring once. Trimming took 6 bases from V and 11 from J, leaving 16 bases between them. There are 12 residues in the CDR3. The treatment here: preoperative locoregional IRX-2 cytokine immunotherapy. Samples came from a phase Ib trial of preoperative locoregional IRX-2 cytokine immunotherapy.

This chain uses TRBV6-7 with TRBJ1-1; possible D gene TRBD1, 5 bases. TRBV6-7 is classed as an ORF, of uncertain function. The clonotype comes from a human donor with breast cancer. This sample comprised lymph node tissue, obtained after IRX-2 immunotherapy. This chain's CDR3 is CASRTTGFGAFF. The CDR3 nucleotides read TGTGCCAGCAGAACTACAGGATTTGGGGCTTTCTTT.